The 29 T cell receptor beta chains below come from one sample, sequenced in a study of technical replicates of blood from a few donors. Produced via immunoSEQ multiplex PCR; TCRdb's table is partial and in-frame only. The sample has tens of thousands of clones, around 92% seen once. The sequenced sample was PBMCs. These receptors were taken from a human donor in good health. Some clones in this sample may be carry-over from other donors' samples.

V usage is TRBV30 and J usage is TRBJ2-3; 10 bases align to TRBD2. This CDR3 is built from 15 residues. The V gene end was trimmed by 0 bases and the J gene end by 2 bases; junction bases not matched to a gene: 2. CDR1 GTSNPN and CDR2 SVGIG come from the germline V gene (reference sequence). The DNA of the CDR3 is TGTGCCTGGAGTGTACTAGCGGGATACACAGATACGCAGTATTTT. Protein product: CAWSVLAGYTDTQYF.

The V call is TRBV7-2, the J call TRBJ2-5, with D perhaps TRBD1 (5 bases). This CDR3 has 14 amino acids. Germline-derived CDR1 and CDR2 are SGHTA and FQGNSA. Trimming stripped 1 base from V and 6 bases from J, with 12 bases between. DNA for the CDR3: TGTGCCAGCAGCTTAGGGCAGGGTGGGAAGACCCAGTACTTC. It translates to CASSLGQGGKTQYF. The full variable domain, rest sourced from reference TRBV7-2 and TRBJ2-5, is GAGVSQSPSNKVTEKGKDVELRCDPISGHTALYWYRQSLGQGLEFLIYFQGNSAPDKSGLPSDRFSAERTGGSVSTLTIQRTQQEDSAVYLCASSLGQGGKTQYFGPGTRLLVL.

DNA for the CDR3: TGTGCCAGTGGAAGGGGGTTCTTGGGGGAGCAGTACTTC. Amino acids: CASGRGFLGEQYF. This chain uses TRBV19 with TRBJ2-7; TRBD1 is a possible D gene (6 bases). Trimming stripped 8 bases from V and 7 bases from J, with 18 bases between. The CDR3 length is 13 residues. Germline V gene data show CDR1 as LNHDA and CDR2 as SQIVND (reference sequence).

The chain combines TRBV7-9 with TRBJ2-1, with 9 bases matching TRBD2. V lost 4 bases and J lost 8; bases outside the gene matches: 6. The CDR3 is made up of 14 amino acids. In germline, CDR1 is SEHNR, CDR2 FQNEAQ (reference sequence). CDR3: CASSWAGGLYEQFF. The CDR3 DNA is TGTGCCAGCAGCTGGGCGGGGGGGCTCTATGAGCAGTTCTTC. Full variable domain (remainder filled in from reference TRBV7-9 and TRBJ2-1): DTGVSQNPRHKITKRGQNVTFRCDPISEHNRLYWYRQTLGQGPEFLTYFQNEAQLEKSRLLSDRFSAERPKGSFSTLEIQRTEQGDSAMYLCASSWAGGLYEQFFGPGTRLTVL.

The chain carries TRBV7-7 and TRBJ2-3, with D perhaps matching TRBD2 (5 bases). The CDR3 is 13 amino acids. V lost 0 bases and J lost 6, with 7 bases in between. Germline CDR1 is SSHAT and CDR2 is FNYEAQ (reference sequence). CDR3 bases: TGTGCCAGCAGCTTAGCGGAGGCCGATACGCAGTATTTT. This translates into CASSLAEADTQYF.

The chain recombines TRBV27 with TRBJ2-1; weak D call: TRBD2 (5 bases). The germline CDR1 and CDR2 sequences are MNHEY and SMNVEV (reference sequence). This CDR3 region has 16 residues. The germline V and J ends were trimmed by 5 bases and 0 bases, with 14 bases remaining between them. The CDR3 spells CASSLRGRSSYNEQFF. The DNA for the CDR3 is TGTGCCAGCAGTCTGAGAGGGAGAAGCTCCTACAATGAGCAGTTCTTC.

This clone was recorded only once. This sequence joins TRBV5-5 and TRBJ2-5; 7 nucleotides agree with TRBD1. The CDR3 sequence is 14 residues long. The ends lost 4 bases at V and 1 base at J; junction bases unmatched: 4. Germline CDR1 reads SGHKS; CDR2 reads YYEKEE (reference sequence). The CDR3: CASSGGTAQETQYF. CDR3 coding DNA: TGTGCCAGCAGCGGTGGGACAGCCCAAGAGACCCAGTACTTC. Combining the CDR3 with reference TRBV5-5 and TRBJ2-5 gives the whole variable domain DAGVTQSPTHLIKTRGQQVTLRCSPISGHKSVSWYQQVLGQGPQFIFQYYEKEERGRGNFPDRFSARQFPNYSSELNVNALLLGDSALYLCASSGGTAQETQYFGPGTRLLVL.

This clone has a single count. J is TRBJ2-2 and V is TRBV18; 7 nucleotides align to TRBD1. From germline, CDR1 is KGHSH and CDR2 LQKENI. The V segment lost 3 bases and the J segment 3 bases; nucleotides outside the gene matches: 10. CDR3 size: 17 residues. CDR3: CASSPLSTGIDTGELFF. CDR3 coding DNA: TGTGCCAGCTCACCCCTATCGACAGGGATTGACACCGGGGAGCTGTTTTTT.

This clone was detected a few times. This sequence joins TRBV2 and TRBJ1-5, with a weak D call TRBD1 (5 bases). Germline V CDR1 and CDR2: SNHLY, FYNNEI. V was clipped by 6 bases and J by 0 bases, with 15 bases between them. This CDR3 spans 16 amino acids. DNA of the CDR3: TGTGCCAGCAGAGACCCTCAGGGTTATAGCAATCAGCCCCAGCATTTT. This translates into CASRDPQGYSNQPQHF.

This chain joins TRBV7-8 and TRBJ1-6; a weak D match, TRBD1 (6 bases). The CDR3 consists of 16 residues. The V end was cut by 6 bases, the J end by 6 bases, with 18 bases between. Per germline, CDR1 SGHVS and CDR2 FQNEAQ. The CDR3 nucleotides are TGTGCCAGCAGATTCACAGGGAGTCTAATTAATTCACCCCTCCACTTT. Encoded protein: CASRFTGSLINSPLHF. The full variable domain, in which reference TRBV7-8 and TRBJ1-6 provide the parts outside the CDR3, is GAGVSQSPRYKVAKRGQDVALRCDPISGHVSLFWYQQALGQGPEFLTYFQNEAQLDKSGLPSDRFFAERPEGSVSTLKIQRTQQEDSAVYLCASRFTGSLINSPLHFGNGTRLTVT.

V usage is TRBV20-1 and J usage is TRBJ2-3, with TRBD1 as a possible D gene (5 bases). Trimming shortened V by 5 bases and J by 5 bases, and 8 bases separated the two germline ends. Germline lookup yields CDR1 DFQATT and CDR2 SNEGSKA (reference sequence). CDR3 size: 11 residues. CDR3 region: CSAQGVDTQYF. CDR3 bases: TGCAGTGCTCAAGGGGTAGATACGCAGTATTTT.

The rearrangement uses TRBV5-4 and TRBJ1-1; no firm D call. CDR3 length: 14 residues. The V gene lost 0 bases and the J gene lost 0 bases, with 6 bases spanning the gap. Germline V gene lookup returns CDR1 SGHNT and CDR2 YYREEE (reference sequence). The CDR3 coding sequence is TGTGCCAGCAGCTTGGTTGGCATGAACACTGAAGCTTTCTTT. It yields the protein CASSLVGMNTEAFF.

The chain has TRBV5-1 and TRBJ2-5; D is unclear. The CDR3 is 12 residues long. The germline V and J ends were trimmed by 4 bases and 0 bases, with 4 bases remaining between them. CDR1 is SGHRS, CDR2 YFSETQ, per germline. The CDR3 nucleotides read TGCGCCAGCAGCACAGACCAAGAGACCCAGTACTTC. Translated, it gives CASSTDQETQYF.

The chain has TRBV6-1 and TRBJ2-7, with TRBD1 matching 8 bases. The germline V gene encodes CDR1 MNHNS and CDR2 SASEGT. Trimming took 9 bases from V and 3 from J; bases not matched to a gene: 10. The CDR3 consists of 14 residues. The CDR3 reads CASTPAGGFYEQYF. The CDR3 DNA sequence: TGTGCCAGTACCCCTGCAGGGGGCTTCTACGAGCAGTACTTC.

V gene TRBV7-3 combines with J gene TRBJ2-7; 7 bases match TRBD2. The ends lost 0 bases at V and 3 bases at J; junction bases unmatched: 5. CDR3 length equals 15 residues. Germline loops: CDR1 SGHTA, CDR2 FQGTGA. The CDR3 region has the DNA TGTGCCAGCAGCTTAACTCCTAGCGGCCTCTACGAGCAGTACTTC. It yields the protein CASSLTPSGLYEQYF.

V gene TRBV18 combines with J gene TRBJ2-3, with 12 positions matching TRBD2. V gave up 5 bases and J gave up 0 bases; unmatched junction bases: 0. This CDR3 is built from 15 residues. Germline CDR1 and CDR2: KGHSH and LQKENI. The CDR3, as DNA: TGTGCCAGCTCAGGGACTAGCGGGAGCACAGATACGCAGTATTTT. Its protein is CASSGTSGSTDTQYF. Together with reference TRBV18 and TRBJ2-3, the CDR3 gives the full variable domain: NAGVMQNPRHLVRRRGQEARLRCSPMKGHSHVYWYRQLPEEGLKFMVYLQKENIIDESGMPKERFSAEFPKEGPSILRIQQVVRGDSAAYFCASSGTSGSTDTQYFGPGTRLTVL.

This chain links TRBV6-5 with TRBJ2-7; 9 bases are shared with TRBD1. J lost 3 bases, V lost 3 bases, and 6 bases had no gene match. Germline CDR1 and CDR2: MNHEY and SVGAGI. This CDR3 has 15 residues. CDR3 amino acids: CASSYVDRGSYEQYF. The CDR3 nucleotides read TGTGCCAGCAGTTATGTGGACAGGGGTAGCTACGAGCAGTACTTC.

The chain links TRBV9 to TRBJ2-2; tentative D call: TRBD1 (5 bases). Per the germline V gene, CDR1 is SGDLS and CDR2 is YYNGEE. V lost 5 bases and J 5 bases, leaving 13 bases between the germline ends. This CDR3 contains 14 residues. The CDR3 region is CASRDQGMTGELFF. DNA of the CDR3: TGTGCCAGCAGGGACCAGGGAATGACCGGGGAGCTGTTTTTT.

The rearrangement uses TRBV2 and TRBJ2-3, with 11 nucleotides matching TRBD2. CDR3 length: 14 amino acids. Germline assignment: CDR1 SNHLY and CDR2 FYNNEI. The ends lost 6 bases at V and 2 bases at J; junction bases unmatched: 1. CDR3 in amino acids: CASRLAGATDTQYF. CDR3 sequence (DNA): TGTGCCAGCAGACTAGCGGGGGCCACAGATACGCAGTATTTT.

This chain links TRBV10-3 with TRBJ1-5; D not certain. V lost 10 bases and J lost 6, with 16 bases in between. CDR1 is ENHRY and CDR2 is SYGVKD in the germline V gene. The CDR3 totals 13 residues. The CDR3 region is CASHAEIVQPQHF. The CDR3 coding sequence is TGTGCCAGTCACGCCGAGATTGTTCAGCCCCAGCATTTT.

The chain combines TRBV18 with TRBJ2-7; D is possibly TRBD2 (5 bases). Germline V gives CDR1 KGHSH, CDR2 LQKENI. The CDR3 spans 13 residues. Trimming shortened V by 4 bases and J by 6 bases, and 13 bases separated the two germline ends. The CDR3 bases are TGTGCCAGCTCACGCGCGACCGGGGTCGAGCAGTACTTC. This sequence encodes CASSRATGVEQYF.

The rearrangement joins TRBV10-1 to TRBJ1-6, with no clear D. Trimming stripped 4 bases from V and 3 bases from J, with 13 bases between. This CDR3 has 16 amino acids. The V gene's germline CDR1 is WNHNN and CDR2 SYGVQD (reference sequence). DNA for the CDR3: TGCGCCAGCAGTGTCGAGCTTGAGGACTATAATTCACCCCTCCACTTT. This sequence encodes CASSVELEDYNSPLHF.

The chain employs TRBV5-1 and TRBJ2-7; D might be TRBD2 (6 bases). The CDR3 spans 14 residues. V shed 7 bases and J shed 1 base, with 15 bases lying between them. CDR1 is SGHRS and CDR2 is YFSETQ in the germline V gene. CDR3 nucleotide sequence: TGCGCCAGCCGAGGGACTTTAGGGTCCTACGAGCAGTACTTC. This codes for CASRGTLGSYEQYF.

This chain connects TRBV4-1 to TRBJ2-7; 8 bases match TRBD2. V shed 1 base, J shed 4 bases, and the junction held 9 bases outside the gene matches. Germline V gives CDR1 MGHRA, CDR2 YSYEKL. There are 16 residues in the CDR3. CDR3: CASSQVGSGGGYEQYF. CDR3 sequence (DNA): TGCGCCAGCAGCCAAGTGGGGAGCGGGGGAGGGTACGAGCAGTACTTC.

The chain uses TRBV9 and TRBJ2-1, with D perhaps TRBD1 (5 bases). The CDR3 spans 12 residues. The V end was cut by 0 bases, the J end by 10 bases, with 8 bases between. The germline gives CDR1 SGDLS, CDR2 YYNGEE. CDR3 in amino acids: CASSVEWGEQFF. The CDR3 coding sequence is TGTGCCAGCAGCGTAGAGTGGGGCGAGCAGTTCTTC.

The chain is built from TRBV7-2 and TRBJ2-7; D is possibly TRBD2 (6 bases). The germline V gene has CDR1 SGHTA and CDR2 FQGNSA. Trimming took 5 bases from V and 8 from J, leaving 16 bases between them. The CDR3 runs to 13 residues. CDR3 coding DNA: TGTGCCAGCAGCACGGACTACACCAAACAGCAGTACTTC. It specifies CASSTDYTKQQYF. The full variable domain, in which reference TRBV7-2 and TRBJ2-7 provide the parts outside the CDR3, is GAGVSQSPSNKVTEKGKDVELRCDPISGHTALYWYRQSLGQGLEFLIYFQGNSAPDKSGLPSDRFSAERTGGSVSTLTIQRTQQEDSAVYLCASSTDYTKQQYFGPGTRLTVT.

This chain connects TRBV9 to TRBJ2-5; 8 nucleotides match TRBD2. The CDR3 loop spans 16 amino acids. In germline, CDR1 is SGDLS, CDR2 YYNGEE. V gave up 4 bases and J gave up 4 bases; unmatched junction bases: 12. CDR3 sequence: CASSSGGSGVGETQYF. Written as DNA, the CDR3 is TGTGCCAGCAGCTCGGGGGGGAGCGGGGTAGGAGAGACCCAGTACTTC.

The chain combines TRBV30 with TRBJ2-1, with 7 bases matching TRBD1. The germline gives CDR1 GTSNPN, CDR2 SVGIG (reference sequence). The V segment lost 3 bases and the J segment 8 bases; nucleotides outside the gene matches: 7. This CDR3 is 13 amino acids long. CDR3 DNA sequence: TGTGCCTGGAGCGGCGGACAGGACCATGAGCAGTTCTTC. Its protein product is CAWSGGQDHEQFF.

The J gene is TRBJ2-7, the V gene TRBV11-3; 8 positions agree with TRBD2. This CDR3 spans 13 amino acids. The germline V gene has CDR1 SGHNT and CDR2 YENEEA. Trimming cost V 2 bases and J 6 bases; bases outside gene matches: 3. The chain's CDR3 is CASSLTGGVEQYF. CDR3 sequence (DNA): TGTGCCAGCAGCTTAACGGGGGGGGTCGAGCAGTACTTC. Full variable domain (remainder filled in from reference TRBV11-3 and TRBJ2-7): EAGVVQSPRYKIIEKKQPVAFWCNPISGHNTLYWYLQNLGQGPELLIRYENEEAVDDSQLPKDRFSAERLKGVDSTLKIQPAELGDSAVYLCASSLTGGVEQYFGPGTRLTVT.